This T cell receptor beta chain was profiled in a study of early stage breast cancer tumors. Produced via immunoSEQ multiplex PCR; TCRdb's table is partial and in-frame only. The sample holds 70,000 or so clones, over 80% seen once. Looked up from germline, CDR1 is ENHRY and CDR2 is SYGVKD. The V gene lost 0 bases and the J gene lost 6 bases, with 6 bases spanning the gap. The length of the CDR3 is 12 residues. Study conclusions and caveats: Chain pairing and CD4, CD8 or FOXP3 expression were not captured.

This clone ranks as medium-sized. Its antigen is currently unknown. The chain is built from TRBV10-3 and TRBJ2-7; a possible D gene is TRBD2 (5 bases). Sequences were obtained from blood. The sequence was collected from a person aged 35-49 years with breast cancer. CDR3 DNA sequence: TGTGCCATCAGTGAGTCGGAGGCCGAGCAGTACTTC. Translating gives CAISESEAEQYF.